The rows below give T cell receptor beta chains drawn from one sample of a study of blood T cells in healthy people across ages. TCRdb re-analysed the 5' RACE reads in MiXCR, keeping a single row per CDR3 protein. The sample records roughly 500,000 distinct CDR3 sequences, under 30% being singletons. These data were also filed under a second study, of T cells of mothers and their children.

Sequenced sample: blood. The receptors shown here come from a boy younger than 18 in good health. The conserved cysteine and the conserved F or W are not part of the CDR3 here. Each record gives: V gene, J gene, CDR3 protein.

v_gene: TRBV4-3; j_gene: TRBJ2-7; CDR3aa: ASSQVRGDEQY
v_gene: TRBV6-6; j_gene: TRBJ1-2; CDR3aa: ASSYLPQNYGYT
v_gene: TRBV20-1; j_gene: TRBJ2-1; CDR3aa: SATPGTSGANEQF
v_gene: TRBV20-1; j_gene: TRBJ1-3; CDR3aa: SASNPGNTIY
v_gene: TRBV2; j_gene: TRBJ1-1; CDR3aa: ASSPGTLMNTEAF
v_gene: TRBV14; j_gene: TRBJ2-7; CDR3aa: ASSATLGGFSYEQY
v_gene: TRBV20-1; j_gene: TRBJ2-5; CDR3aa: SAPSGGLQETQY
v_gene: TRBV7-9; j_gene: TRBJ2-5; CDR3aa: ASSRDGGSPGWETQY
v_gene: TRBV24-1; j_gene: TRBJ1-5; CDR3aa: ATSDGQGADSNQPQH
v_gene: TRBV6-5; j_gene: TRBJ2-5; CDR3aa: VSSYSGETQY
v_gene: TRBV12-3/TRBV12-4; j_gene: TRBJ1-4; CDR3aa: ASRKAGATNEKLF
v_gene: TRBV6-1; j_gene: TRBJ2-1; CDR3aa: ASLRGANNEQF
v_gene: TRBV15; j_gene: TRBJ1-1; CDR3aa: ATSRVRGKSGRINTEAF
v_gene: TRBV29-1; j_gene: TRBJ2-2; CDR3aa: SVMRTGRTGELF
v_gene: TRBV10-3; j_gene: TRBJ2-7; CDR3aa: AISGTGRYEQY
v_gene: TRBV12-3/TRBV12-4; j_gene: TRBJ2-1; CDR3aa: ASSLGGGKGYNEQF
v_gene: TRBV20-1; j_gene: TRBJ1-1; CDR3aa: SARDPLFRGTGNTEAF
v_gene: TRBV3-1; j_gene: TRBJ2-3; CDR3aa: ASSQDQGPTPGTDTQY
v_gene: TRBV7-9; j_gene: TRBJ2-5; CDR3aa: ASSSRVTSGGFGETQY
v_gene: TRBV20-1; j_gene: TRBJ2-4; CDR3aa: SARDWAGAQNIQY
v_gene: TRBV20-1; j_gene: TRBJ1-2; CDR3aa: SARLETPNYGYT
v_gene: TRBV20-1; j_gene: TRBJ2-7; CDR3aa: SATIGGEQY
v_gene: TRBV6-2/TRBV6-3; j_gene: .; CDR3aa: ASSPDVYEQY
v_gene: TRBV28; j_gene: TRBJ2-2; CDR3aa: ASSFGTGAYENTGELF
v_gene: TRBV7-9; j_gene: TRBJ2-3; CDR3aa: ASSPGTSGTTDTQY
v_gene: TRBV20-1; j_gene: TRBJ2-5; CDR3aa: SARKGQAETQY
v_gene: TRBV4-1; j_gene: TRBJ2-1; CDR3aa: ASSQVGLADTF